This is a list of T cell receptor beta chains from one sample in a study of CD8+CD57+ T cells in acquired aplastic anemia. TCRdb passed the reads through MiXCR, listing each CDR3 protein once. The repertoire holds 200,000 to 300,000 distinct CDR3 sequences, with approximately 80% as singletons. The sequenced sample was sorted CD4+, CD8+, or CD8+CD57+ T cells (not recorded which) from PBMCs. These TCRs come from a human donor with aplastic anemia. The CDR3 runs from the conserved cysteine through the conserved F or W. A D gene is named only where the DNA matches it firmly. Rows may omit the clone size; those that give it use once, few, many or a size class.

>-|TRBJ2-3|TRBV7-2|once
TGTGCCAGCAGCTTTGAGCCAGGCGGGACAGCGCAGTATTTT
CASSFEPGGTAQYF
>-|TRBJ2-2|TRBV24-1|-
TGTGCCACAAGGGACAAAACCGGGGAGCTGTTTTTT
CATRDKTGELFF
>-|TRBJ1-3|TRBV7-3|-
TGTGCCAGCAGCTTAGGGCCCTACTCTGGAAACACCATATATTTT
CASSLGPYSGNTIYF
>-|TRBJ2-3|TRBV7-8|-
TGTGCCAGCAGTTACCAGAGATATAACTATGGCCACACCTTT
CASSYQRYNYGHTF
>-|TRBJ2-7|TRBV6-6|many
TGTGCCAGCAGTTACTCAGGGAAAGAGCAGTACTTC
CASSYSGKEQYF
>TRBD2|TRBJ2-1|TRBV7-8|-
TGTGCCAGCAGCTTAGGGGGGGGAACCGATACGCAGCAGTTCTTC
CASSLGGGTDTQQFF
>TRBD1|TRBJ1-2|TRBV7-6|-
TGTGCCAGCAGCCTAGGAGGCAGGGGGCTAATACCCGCGACCTTC
CASSLGGRGLIPATF
>-|TRBJ2-6|TRBV10-3|few
TGTGCCATCAGTGACAGGGGCTCTGGGGCCAACGTCCTGACTTTC
CAISDRGSGANVLTF
>-|TRBJ2-1|TRBV4-3|-
TGCGCCAGCAGCCAAGATCCCGATTCGGGTGAGCAGTTCTTC
CASSQDPDSGEQFF
>-|TRBJ2-5|TRBV7-8|-
-
CASSWGGGSDYGYF
>-|TRBJ2-3|TRBV9|many
TGTGCCAGCAGCGTATTTCAGTCACCCACAGATACGCAGTATTTT
CASSVFQSPTDTQYF
>-|TRBJ2-7|TRBV5-6|-
TGTGCCAGCAGCGCCGTTACCGGGCAAACCTACGAGCAGTACTTC
CASSAVTGQTYEQYF
>-|TRBJ2-5|TRBV15|-
TGTGCCGCTACCAGAGGGGACGGGCGAAAGACCCAGTACTTC
CAATRGDGRKTQYF
>-|TRBJ2-3|TRBV2|-
TGTGCCAGCGGGACCGGTGGCACAGGTACGCAGTTTTTT
CASGTGGTGTQFF
>-|TRBJ1-1|TRBV6-5|-
TGCGCCATCAGTGACCAGAACACTGAAGCTTTCTTT
CAISDQNTEAFF
>-|TRBJ2-3|TRBV27|-
TGTGCCAGCGTACCTGTGGGGGGCGCGGAGATGGATACGCAGTATTTT
CASVPVGGAEMDTQYF
>-|TRBJ2-1|TRBV29-1|many
TGCAGCGCCGACTCTTACAATGAGCAGTTCTTC
CSADSYNEQFF
>TRBD1|TRBJ2-3|TRBV7-9|-
TGTGCCAGCAGCTCATACCGGGGGACAGGGGATCACACAGATACGCAGTATTTT
CASSSYRGTGDHTDTQYF
>-|TRBJ2-1|TRBV19|-
TGTGCCAGTAGTATAGCTTGGGGAGACTATAATCACCAGTATTTC
CASSIAWGDYNHQYF
>TRBD2|TRBJ2-1|TRBV9|-
TGTGCCAGCAGCAATGGACTAGGGACTAGGGCGTTTGGGCAGTTCTTC
CASSNGLGTRAFGQFF
>-|TRBJ1-1|TRBV20-1|once
TGCAGTGCTAGAGAATCGGGGTTTGAAGCTTTCTTT
CSARESGFEAFF
>TRBD1|TRBJ2-3|TRBV7-9|-
TGTGCCAGCAGCTTAGCGGGGACAGATTTTGGCTACACCTTT
CASSLAGTDFGYTF
>-|TRBJ2-3|TRBV5-8|-
TGTGCCAGCGGGTACTGCAACACAGATACGCAGTATTTT
CASGYCNTDTQYF
>-|TRBJ1-2|TRBV9|-
TGCGCCAGCAGCCAAGGTCTTGCAGGTCGGTACACCTTC
CASSQGLAGRYTF
>TRBD2|TRBJ2-1|TRBV9|-
TGTGCCAGCAGCGTGTGGGAGGGTAGGAGTGAGCAGTTCTTC
CASSVWEGRSEQFF
>TRBD2|TRBJ2-2|TRBV7-9|-
TGTGCCAGCAGCTGTGAAAGAAGCGGGGGGACCGATGAGCTGTTTTTT
CASSCERSGGTDELFF
>TRBD1|TRBJ2-7|TRBV15|-
TGTGCCACTACCCGGGACAGATCGTACGAGCAGTACTTC
CATTRDRSYEQYF
>-|TRBJ2-5|TRBV7-9|-
TGCGCCAGCAGCCAAGATACGCTCCCGGCCAACACTGAGTACTTC
CASSQDTLPANTEYF
>-|TRBJ1-1|TRBV7-9|-
TGTGCCAGCAGCTTAAATATCAGAGGGGATAGTGAAGATTTCTTT
CASSLNIRGDSEDFF
>-|TRBJ2-3|TRBV7-3|-
TGTGCCAGTAGCTTAGCGGCAGGTCCCCATACGCATTCTTTT
CASSLAAGPHTHSF
>-|TRBJ1-1|TRBV4-3|many
TGCGCCAGCAGCCAAGTAAGTTGGACTGAAGCTTTCTTT
CASSQVSWTEAFF
>-|TRBJ2-7|TRBV6-6|-
TGTGCCAGCAGTTACTCTGCCGACTACGAGCAGTACTTC
CASSYSADYEQYF
>TRBD2|TRBJ2-3|TRBV2|-
TGTGCCAGCAGCGGGGCGGGAGGTCCGGACACGGAGTCTTTT
CASSGAGGPDTESF
>TRBD2|TRBJ2-2|TRBV2|-
TGTGCCAGCGGTGAAGGAGCGGGAGTGGACGGGGAGCTGTTTTTT
CASGEGAGVDGELFF